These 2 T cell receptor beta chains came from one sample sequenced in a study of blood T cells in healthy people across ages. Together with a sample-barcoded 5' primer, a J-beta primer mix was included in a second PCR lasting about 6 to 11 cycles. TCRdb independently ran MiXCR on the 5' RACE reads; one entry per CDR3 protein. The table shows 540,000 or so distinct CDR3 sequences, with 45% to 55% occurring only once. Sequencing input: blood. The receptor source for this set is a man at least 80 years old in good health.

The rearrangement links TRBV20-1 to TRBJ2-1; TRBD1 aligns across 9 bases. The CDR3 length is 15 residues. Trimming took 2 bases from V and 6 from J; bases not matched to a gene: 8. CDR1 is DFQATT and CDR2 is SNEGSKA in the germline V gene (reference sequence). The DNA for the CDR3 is TGCAGTGCTAGAAGCACCGGGACAGGGCTCAATGAGCAGTTCTTC. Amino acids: CSARSTGTGLNEQFF.

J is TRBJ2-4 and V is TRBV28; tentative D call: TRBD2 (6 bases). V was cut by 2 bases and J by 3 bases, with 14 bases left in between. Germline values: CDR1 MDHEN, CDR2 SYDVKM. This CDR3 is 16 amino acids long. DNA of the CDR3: TGTGCCAGCAGTTTACCGGCGGGACTCGGCAAAAACATTCAGTACTTC. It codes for CASSLPAGLGKNIQYF.